The sample holds many counts of the clone carrying this TCR beta chain. Its antigen is not known. Being one base from a much bigger clone, this may be a read error. Given the absence of the conserved phenylalanine or tryptophan at the CDR3 end, a read error is likely. Genomic DNA acted as the template from which TCR beta VDJ combination and CDR3 sequence profiling were carried out. TCRdb passed the reads through MiXCR, listing each CDR3 protein once. In the table there are roughly 130,000 distinct CDR3 sequences, roughly 50% of which are singletons. This entry is derived from a study of CD8+CD57+ T cells in acquired aplastic anemia. Study overall: Healthy donors yielded roughly 11 million CD4+ cell reads on average.

The CDR3 runs 16 residues. The germline V gene encodes CDR1 MGHDK and CDR2 SYGVNS. Between the trimmed V and J ends, which lost 3 bases and 3 bases, there was a span of 17 bases. Whole-study results and caveats: Patients shared under 30 CD8+ CDR3 sequences with controls.

The sequence was obtained from a human donor in good health, serving as a control. Sequenced: sorted CD4+, CD8+, or CD8+CD57+ T cells (not recorded which) from PBMCs. V gene TRBV25-1 combines with J gene TRBJ1-2; tentative D call: TRBD1 (5 bases). CDR3 residues: CASSDPSGATDYGYTL. Written as DNA, the CDR3 is TGTGCCAGCAGTGATCCCAGTGGGGCGACGGACTATGGCTACACCCTC.